This T cell receptor (beta chain) was captured in a study of blood T cell repertoires in COVID-19. Some clones are missing from TCRdb's copy, which holds only in-frame ones; the method was immunoSEQ multiplex PCR. The sample has approximately 220,000 clones, less than 90% seen once. The sequence was obtained from a middle-aged man with acute or convalescent COVID-19. The sequenced sample consisted of peripheral blood.

The CDR3 region has the DNA TGTGCCAGCAGTTCTTTAAGCTACAGGAATGAAGCTTTCTTT. Translated, it gives CASSSLSYRNEAFF. V and J are TRBV27 and TRBJ1-1, with D maybe TRBD1 (5 bases). Per the germline V gene, CDR1 is MNHEY and CDR2 is SMNVEV (reference sequence). CDR3 length: 14 amino acids. V was trimmed by 4 bases and J by 7 bases, leaving 16 bases between them.